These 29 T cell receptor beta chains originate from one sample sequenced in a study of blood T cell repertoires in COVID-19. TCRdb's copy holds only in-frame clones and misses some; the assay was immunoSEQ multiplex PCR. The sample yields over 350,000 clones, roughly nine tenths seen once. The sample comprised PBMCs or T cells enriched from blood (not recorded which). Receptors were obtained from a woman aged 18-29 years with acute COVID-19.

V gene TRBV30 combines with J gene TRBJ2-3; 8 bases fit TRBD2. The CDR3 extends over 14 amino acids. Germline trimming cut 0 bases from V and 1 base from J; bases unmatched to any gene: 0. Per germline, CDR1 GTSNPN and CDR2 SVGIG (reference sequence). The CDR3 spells CAWSVGGGTDTQYF. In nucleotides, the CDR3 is TGTGCCTGGAGTGTCGGGGGGGGCACAGATACGCAGTATTTT. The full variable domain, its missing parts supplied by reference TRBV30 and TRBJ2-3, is SQTIHQWPATLVQPVGSPLSLECTVEGTSNPNLYWYRQAAGRGLQLLFYSVGIGQISSEVPQNLSASRPQDRQFILSSKKLLLSDSGFYLCAWSVGGGTDTQYFGPGTRLTVL.

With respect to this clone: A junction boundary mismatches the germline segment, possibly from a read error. The CDR3 DNA sequence: TGTGCCAGCAGTCCCCGAGGCGGAGCGGCGGTTTTT. Translation gives CASSPRGGAAVF. This sequence joins TRBV6-5 and TRBJ1-4; no clear D. Germline CDR1 and CDR2: MNHEY and SVGAGI. The CDR3 runs 12 residues.

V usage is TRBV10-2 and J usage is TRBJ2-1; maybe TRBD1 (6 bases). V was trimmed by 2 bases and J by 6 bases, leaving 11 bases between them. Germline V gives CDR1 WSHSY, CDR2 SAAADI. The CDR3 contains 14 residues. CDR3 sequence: CASSETGQLNEQFF. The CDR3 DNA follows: TGCGCCAGCAGTGAGACCGGACAGCTCAATGAGCAGTTCTTC.

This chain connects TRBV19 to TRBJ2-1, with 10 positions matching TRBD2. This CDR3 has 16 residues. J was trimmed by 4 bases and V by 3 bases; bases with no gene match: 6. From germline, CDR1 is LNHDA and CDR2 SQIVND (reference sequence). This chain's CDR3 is CASSIMTSGFYNEQFF. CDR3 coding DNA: TGTGCCAGTAGTATTATGACTAGCGGGTTTTACAATGAGCAGTTCTTC.

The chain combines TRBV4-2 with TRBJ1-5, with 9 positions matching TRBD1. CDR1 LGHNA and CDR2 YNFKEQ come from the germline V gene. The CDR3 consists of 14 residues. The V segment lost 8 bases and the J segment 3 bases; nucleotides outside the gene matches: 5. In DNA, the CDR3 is TGTGCCAGCGCAAGGGACAGGGTCAATCAGCCCCAGCATTTT. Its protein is CASARDRVNQPQHF.

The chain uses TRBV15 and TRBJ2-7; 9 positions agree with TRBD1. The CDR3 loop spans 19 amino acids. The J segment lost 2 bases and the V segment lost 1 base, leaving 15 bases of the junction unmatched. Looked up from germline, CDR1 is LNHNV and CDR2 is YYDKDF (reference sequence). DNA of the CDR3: TGTGCCACCAGCAGAGTATTCGGCACAGGGGGCCTTAAGACCTACGAGCAGTACTTC. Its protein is CATSRVFGTGGLKTYEQYF.

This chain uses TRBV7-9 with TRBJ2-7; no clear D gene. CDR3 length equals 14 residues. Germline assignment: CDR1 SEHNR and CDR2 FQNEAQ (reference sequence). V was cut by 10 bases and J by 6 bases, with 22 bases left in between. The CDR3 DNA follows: TGTGCCACCGTACTGGGCCTAACGCTGTCCGAGCAGTACTTC. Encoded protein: CATVLGLTLSEQYF.

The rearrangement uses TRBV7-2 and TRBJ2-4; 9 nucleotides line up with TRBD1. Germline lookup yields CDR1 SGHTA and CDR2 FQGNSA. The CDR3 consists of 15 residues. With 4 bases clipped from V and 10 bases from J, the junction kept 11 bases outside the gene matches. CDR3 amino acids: CASSSVQDRGGIQYF. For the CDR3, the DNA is TGTGCCAGCAGCTCGGTCCAGGACAGGGGTGGGATTCAGTACTTC.

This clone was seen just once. CDR3 amino acids: CASSFPGYYEQYF. For the CDR3, the DNA is TGTGCCAGCAGCTTTCCAGGGTACTACGAGCAGTACTTC. This sequence joins TRBV7-9 and TRBJ2-7; TRBD1 is a possible D gene (5 bases). The CDR3 is 13 residues long. Trimming stripped 3 bases from V and 3 bases from J, with 9 bases between. CDR1 SEHNR and CDR2 FQNEAQ come from the germline V gene (reference sequence). The full variable domain, rest sourced from reference TRBV7-9 and TRBJ2-7, is DTGVSQNPRHKITKRGQNVTFRCDPISEHNRLYWYRQTLGQGPEFLTYFQNEAQLEKSRLLSDRFSAERPKGSFSTLEIQRTEQGDSAMYLCASSFPGYYEQYFGPGTRLTVT.

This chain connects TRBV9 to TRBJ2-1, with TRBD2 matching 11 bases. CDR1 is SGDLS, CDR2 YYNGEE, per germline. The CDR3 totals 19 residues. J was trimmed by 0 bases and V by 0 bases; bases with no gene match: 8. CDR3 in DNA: TGTGCCAGCAGCGTAGCTGGTAGCGGGGGGGGACGCTCCTACAATGAGCAGTTCTTC. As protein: CASSVAGSGGGRSYNEQFF.

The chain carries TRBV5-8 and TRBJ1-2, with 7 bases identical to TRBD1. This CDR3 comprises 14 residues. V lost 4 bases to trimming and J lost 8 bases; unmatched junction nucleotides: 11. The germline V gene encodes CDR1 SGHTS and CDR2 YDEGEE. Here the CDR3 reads CASSSLTGAQGYTF. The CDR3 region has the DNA TGTGCCAGCAGCAGCCTTACAGGGGCCCAGGGCTACACCTTC.

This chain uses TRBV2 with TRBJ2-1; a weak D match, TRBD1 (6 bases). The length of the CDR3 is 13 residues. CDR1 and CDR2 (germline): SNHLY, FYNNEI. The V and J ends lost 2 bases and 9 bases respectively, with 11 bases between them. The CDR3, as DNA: TGTGCCAGCAGTGAAAGACAGGTGACTGAGCAGTTCTTC. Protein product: CASSERQVTEQFF.

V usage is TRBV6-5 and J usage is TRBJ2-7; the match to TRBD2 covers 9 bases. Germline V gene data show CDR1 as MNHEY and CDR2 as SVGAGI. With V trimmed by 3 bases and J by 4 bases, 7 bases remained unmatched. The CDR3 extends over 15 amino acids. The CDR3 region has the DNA TGTGCCAGCAGTTATAAAGCGGGGGGATATTACGAGCAGTACTTC. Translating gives CASSYKAGGYYEQYF.

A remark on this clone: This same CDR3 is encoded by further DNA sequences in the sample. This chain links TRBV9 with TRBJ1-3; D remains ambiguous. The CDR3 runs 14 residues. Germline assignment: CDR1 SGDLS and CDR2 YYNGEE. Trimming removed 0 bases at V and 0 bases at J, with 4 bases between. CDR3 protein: CASSVAVSGNTIYF. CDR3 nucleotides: TGTGCCAGCAGCGTAGCCGTCTCTGGAAACACCATATATTTT.

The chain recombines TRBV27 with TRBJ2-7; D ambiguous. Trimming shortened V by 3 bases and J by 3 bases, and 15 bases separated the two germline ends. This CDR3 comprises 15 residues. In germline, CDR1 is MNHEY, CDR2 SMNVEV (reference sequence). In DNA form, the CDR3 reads TGTGCCAGCAGTTTCCATTACAGACCAGGCTACGAGCAGTACTTC. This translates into CASSFHYRPGYEQYF.

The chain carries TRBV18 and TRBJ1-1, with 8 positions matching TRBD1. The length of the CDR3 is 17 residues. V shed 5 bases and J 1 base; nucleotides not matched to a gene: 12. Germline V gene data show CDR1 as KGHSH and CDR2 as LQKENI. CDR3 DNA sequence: TGTGCCAGCTCAGTCATCCCTCAGGGGGCAAGGAACACTGAAGCTTTCTTT. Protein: CASSVIPQGARNTEAFF.

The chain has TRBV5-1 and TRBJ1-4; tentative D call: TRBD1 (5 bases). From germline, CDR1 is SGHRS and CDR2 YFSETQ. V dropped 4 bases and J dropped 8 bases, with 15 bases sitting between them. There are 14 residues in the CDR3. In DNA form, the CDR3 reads TGCGCCAGCAGCCTATACCAGGGTTACGAAAAACTGTTTTTT. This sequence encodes CASSLYQGYEKLFF.

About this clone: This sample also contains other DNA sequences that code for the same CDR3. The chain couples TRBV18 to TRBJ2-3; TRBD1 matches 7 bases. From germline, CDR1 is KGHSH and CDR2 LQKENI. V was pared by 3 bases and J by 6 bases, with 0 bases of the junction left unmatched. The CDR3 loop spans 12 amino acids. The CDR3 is CASSPTGDTQYF. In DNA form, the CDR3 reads TGTGCCAGCTCACCGACAGGGGATACGCAGTATTTT. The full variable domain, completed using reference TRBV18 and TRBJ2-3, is NAGVMQNPRHLVRRRGQEARLRCSPMKGHSHVYWYRQLPEEGLKFMVYLQKENIIDESGMPKERFSAEFPKEGPSILRIQQVVRGDSAAYFCASSPTGDTQYFGPGTRLTVL.

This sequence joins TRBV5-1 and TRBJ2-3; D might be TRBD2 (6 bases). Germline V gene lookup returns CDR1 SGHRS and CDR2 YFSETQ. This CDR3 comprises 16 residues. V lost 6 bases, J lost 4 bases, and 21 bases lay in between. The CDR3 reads CASTTAPGVLSDTQYF. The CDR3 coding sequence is TGCGCCAGCACCACAGCTCCGGGGGTCTTATCAGATACGCAGTATTTT.

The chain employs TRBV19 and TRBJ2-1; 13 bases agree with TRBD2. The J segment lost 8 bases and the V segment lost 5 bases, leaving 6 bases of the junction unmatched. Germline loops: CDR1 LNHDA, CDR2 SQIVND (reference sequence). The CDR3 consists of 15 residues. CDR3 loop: CASSPRTSGSHEQFF. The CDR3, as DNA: TGTGCCAGTAGTCCCAGGACTAGCGGGAGCCATGAGCAGTTCTTC. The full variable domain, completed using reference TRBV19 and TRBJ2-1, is DGGITQSPKYLFRKEGQNVTLSCEQNLNHDAMYWYRQDPGQGLRLIYYSQIVNDFQKGDIAEGYSVSREKKESFPLTVTSAQKNPTAFYLCASSPRTSGSHEQFFGPGTRLTVL.

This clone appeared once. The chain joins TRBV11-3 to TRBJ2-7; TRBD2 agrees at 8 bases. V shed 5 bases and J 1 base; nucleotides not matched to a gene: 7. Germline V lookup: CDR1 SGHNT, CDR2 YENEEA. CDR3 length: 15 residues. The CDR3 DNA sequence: TGTGCCAGCAGCCATCGCGGGGGGTCGTCCTACGAGCAGTACTTC. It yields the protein CASSHRGGSSYEQYF.

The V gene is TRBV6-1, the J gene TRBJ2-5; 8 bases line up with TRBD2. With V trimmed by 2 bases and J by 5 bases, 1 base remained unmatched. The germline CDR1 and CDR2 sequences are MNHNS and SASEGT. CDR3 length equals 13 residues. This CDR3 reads CASSERGGETQYF. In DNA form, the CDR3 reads TGTGCCAGCAGTGAACGGGGGGGGGAGACCCAGTACTTC.

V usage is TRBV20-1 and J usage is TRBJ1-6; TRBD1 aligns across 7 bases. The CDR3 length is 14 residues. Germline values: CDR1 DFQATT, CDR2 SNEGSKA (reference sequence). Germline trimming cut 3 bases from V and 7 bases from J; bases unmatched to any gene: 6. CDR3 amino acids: CSASQGERNSPLHF. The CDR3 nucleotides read TGCAGTGCTAGTCAGGGGGAAAGGAATTCACCCCTCCACTTT.

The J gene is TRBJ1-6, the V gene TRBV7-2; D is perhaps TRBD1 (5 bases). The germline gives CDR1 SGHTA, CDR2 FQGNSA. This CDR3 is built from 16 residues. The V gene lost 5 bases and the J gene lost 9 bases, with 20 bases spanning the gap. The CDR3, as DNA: TGTGCCAGCAGCCCCGAGATCGTCATAGGGGTTTCACCCCTCCACTTT. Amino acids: CASSPEIVIGVSPLHF. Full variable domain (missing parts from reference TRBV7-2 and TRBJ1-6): GAGVSQSPSNKVTEKGKDVELRCDPISGHTALYWYRQSLGQGLEFLIYFQGNSAPDKSGLPSDRFSAERTGGSVSTLTIQRTQQEDSAVYLCASSPEIVIGVSPLHFGNGTRLTVT.

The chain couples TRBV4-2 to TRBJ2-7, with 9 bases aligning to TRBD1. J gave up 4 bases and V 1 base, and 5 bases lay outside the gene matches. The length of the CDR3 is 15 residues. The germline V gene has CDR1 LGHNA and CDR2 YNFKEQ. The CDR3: CASSQGDRDLYEQYF. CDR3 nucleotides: TGTGCCAGCAGCCAAGGGGACAGGGATCTGTACGAGCAGTACTTC.

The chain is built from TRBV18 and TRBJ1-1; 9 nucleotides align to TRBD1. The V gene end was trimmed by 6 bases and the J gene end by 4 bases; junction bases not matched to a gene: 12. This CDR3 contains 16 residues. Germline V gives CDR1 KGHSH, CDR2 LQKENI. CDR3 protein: CASSPGTGSVATEAFF. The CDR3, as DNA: TGTGCCAGCTCCCCCGGGACAGGGAGTGTGGCCACTGAAGCTTTCTTT. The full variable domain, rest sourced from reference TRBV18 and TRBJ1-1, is NAGVMQNPRHLVRRRGQEARLRCSPMKGHSHVYWYRQLPEEGLKFMVYLQKENIIDESGMPKERFSAEFPKEGPSILRIQQVVRGDSAAYFCASSPGTGSVATEAFFGQGTRLTVV.

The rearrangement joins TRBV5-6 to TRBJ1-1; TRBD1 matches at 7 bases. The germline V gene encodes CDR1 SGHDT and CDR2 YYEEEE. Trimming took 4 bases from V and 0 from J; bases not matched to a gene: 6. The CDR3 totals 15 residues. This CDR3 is CASSPPRGLNTEAFF. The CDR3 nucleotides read TGTGCCAGCAGCCCTCCGAGGGGGCTGAACACTGAAGCTTTCTTT. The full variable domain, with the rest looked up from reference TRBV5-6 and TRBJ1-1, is DAGVTQSPTHLIKTRGQQVTLRCSPKSGHDTVSWYQQALGQGPQFIFQYYEEEERQRGNFPDRFSGHQFPNYSSELNVNALLLGDSALYLCASSPPRGLNTEAFFGQGTRLTVV.

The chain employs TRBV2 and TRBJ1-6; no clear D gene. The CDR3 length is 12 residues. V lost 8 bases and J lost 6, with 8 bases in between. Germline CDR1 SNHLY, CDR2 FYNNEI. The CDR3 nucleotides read TGTGCCAGCCTTCGGGTTAATTCACCCCTCCACTTT. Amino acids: CASLRVNSPLHF.

In DNA, the CDR3 is TGTGCCAGCGTAGCGGGAGCAGGGGGGCCCTACAATGAGCAGTTCTTC. This sequence encodes CASVAGAGGPYNEQFF. The chain combines TRBV5-4 with TRBJ2-1; 9 bases map to TRBD2. The CDR3 totals 16 residues. V dropped 7 bases and J dropped 2; count of bases not matched to a gene: 10. The germline V gene has CDR1 SGHNT and CDR2 YYREEE (reference sequence).